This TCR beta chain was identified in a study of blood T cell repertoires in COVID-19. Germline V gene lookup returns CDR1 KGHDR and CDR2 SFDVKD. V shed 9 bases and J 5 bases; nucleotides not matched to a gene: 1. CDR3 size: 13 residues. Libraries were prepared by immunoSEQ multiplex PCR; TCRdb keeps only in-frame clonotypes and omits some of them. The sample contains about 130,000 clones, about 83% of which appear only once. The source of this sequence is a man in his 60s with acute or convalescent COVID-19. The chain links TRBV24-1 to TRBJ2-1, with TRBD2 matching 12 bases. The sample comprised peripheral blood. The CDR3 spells CATGLAGNNEQFF. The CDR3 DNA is TGTGCCACCGGACTAGCGGGGAACAATGAGCAGTTCTTC.